The 16 T cell receptor beta chains below were found in one sample sequenced in a study of spatial heterogeneity in lung cancer. Time point here: sample taken at primary tumor resection. No cells were sorted before sequencing. The whole RNA sequenced was extracted from tumor, nontumor lung or frozen PBMC. TCRdb processed the 5' RACE reads anew with MiXCR; each CDR3 protein has one entry. This sample has 6,900 or so distinct CDR3 sequences, with roughly 4.3% found just once. The sample here was normal lung tissue next to the tumor, taken at surgery. These receptors came from a female donor with early-stage non-small cell lung cancer.

This clonotype was recorded many times. This beta chain lies outside the target of a library built for alpha chains; its clone size means little. The genes are TRBV29-1 and TRBJ1-4, with D uncertain. The germline gives CDR1 SQVTM, CDR2 ANQGSEA. V gave up 6 bases and J gave up 3 bases, with 8 bases separating them. The CDR3 runs 12 residues. DNA for the CDR3: TGCAGCGTGAAGGAATCTAATGAAAAACTGTTTTTT. As protein: CSVKESNEKLFF.

This clonotype is classed as medium-sized. Found in a library prepared for alpha chains, this beta chain is an off-target read, and its abundance has little meaning. The chain couples TRBV6-6 to TRBJ2-2, with D tentatively TRBD1 (6 bases). Trimming removed 6 bases at V and 1 base at J, with 18 bases between. The CDR3 sequence is 17 residues long. Germline lookup yields CDR1 MNHNY and CDR2 SVGAGI (reference sequence). CDR3 coding DNA: TGTGCCAGCAGCGGACCCGGTGGCAGGGGGAACACCGGGGAGCTGTTTTTT. Residues: CASSGPGGRGNTGELFF.

In its sample, this clonotype ranks as medium-sized. Little can be read into the size of this beta chain, an off-target read in a library designed for alpha chains. The genes are TRBV25-1 and TRBJ1-1; no reliable D call. V was clipped by 1 base and J by 1 base, with 10 bases between them. This CDR3 spans 15 amino acids. Germline loops: CDR1 MGHDK, CDR2 SYGVNS. DNA for the CDR3: TGTGCCAGCAGTGAATTTCGCCGAAGGAACACTGAAGCTTTCTTT. This codes for CASSEFRRRNTEAFF.

This clonotype has at least ten counts. With the library built for alpha chains, this beta chain is off target and its frequency is not meaningful. The V gene is TRBV28, the J gene TRBJ2-2, with D perhaps TRBD2 (5 bases). Trimming took 6 bases from V and 5 from J, leaving 10 bases between them. This CDR3 region has 13 residues. The germline CDR1 and CDR2 sequences are MDHEN and SYDVKM. In DNA, the CDR3 is TGTGCCAGCAGGACTACGGTTACCGGGGAGCTGTTTTTT. This encodes CASRTTVTGELFF.

This clonotype was seen at least ten times. This beta chain is an unintended read in a library built for alpha chains; its size means little. This chain uses TRBV10-3 with TRBJ2-1; 10 nucleotides agree with TRBD1. Germline assignment: CDR1 ENHRY and CDR2 SYGVKD. This CDR3 is 13 amino acids long. V lost 8 bases, J lost 5 bases, and 3 bases stayed unmatched. CDR3 nucleotides: TGTGCCATCGGACAGGGGGTGGACAATGAGCAGTTCTTC. It is translated as CAIGQGVDNEQFF.

In its sample, this clonotype was seen many times. Since it is a stray read in a library aimed at alpha chains, this beta chain has a size that is not meaningful. For the CDR3, the DNA is TGTGCCAGCAGCTTAGTCCAAAACATTCAGTACTTC. This gives the protein CASSLVQNIQYF. This sequence joins TRBV7-2 and TRBJ2-4; no firm D call. Germline CDR1 reads SGHTA; CDR2 reads FQGNSA. The CDR3 has 12 residues. Trimming shortened V by 1 base and J by 5 bases, and 3 bases separated the two germline ends.

The sample holds a few counts of this clonotype. Being off target in a library aimed at alpha chains, this beta chain has a size of little meaning. This chain joins TRBV12-3 or TRBV12-4 and TRBJ2-5; D perhaps matches TRBD2 (5 bases). There are 14 residues in the CDR3. The V end was cut by 3 bases, the J end by 3 bases, with 11 bases between. The CDR3 DNA reads as TGTGCCAGCAGTTTTGGAGGACTGAAAGAGACCCAGTACTTC. Translation: CASSFGGLKETQYF.

The table lists this clonotype with many counts. This beta chain came through as a stray read in a library set up for alpha chains, and its size says little. The chain links TRBV29-1 to TRBJ2-6; perhaps TRBD1 as D (6 bases). Germline V gives CDR1 SQVTM, CDR2 ANQGSEA. V gave up 5 bases and J gave up 1 base, with 15 bases separating them. The CDR3 is 16 residues long. Here the CDR3 reads CSVSRDTDSGANVLTF. Written as DNA, the CDR3 is TGCAGCGTTTCCCGGGACACCGATTCTGGGGCCAACGTCCTGACTTTC.

By sample share, this clonotype is medium-sized (0.01 to 0.1%). This beta chain appears as a stray read in a library generated for alpha chains; its size is not informative. The chain joins TRBV27 to TRBJ2-2; 10 bases match TRBD2. The CDR3 is made up of 18 amino acids. The V segment lost 1 base and the J segment 0 bases; nucleotides outside the gene matches: 5. Per germline, CDR1 MNHEY and CDR2 SMNVEV (reference sequence). CDR3 coding DNA: TGTGCCAGCAGTTTATGGGGTAGCGGGGGGCCGAACACCGGGGAGCTGTTTTTT. Translating it yields CASSLWGSGGPNTGELFF.

By its share, this clonotype is medium-sized. Since the library was made to target alpha chains, this beta chain is a stray read and its abundance is not meaningful. The chain is built from TRBV28 and TRBJ1-5; possible D gene TRBD1, 6 bases. In germline, CDR1 is MDHEN, CDR2 SYDVKM. V shed 2 bases and J shed 3 bases, with 17 bases lying between them. The CDR3 runs to 17 residues. The CDR3 DNA sequence: TGTGCCAGCAGTTTAGCCTCAGGGGTATGGGACAATCAGCCCCAGCATTTT. This gives the protein CASSLASGVWDNQPQHF.

This clonotype has a count of ten or more. Little can be read into the size of this beta chain, an off-target read in a library designed for alpha chains. The CDR3 region is CASSHPGTQPQHF. In DNA, the CDR3 is TGTGCCAGCAGCCACCCGGGGACTCAGCCCCAGCATTTT. V gene TRBV14 combines with J gene TRBJ1-5; perhaps TRBD1 as D (5 bases). The V end was cut by 3 bases, the J end by 6 bases, with 9 bases between. Germline V lookup: CDR1 SGHDN, CDR2 FVKESK. The CDR3 consists of 13 residues.

At least ten counts were recorded for this clonotype. This beta chain is an off-target read within a library intended for alpha chains, so its frequency means little. The V and J genes are TRBV11-3 and TRBJ1-2; D remains ambiguous. Germline CDR1 SGHNT, CDR2 YENEEA. Trimming pared 1 base from V and 5 bases from J, leaving 5 bases between. This CDR3 region has 12 residues. The CDR3 sequence is CASSLVGYGYTF. The CDR3 bases are TGTGCCAGCAGCTTAGTAGGGTATGGCTACACCTTC.

Many counts were recorded for this clonotype. The library was designed around alpha chains, so this beta chain is a stray read whose abundance carries little weight. CDR3 sequence (DNA): TGTGCCAGCTCCCTTGCAACTAATGAAAAACTGTTTTTT. This translates into CASSLATNEKLFF. The chain carries TRBV19 and TRBJ1-4; D remains unclear. This CDR3 is 13 amino acids long. V was pared by 9 bases and J by 0 bases, with 8 bases between. Germline CDR1 and CDR2: LNHDA and SQIVND (reference sequence).

This clonotype is labeled medium-sized. This beta chain turned up in a library designed for alpha chains; as an off-target read, its abundance says little. V and J are TRBV28 and TRBJ1-4, with 9 bases lining up with TRBD1. Germline V CDR1 and CDR2: MDHEN, SYDVKM. V lost 3 bases, J lost 3 bases, and 2 bases stayed unmatched. There are 15 residues in the CDR3. The CDR3 region is CASSFGTGPNEKLFF. CDR3 coding DNA: TGTGCCAGCAGTTTTGGGACAGGGCCTAATGAAAAACTGTTTTTT.

In its sample, this clonotype ranks as medium-sized. This beta chain is a stray sequence in a library constructed for alpha chains; its clone size is not meaningful. The chain couples TRBV4-2 to TRBJ1-1, with D tentatively TRBD1 (6 bases). Germline V lookup: CDR1 LGHNA, CDR2 YNFKEQ. The CDR3 has 15 amino acids. Trimming cost V 4 bases and J 3 bases, with 15 bases left between them. The CDR3 nucleotides read TGTGCCAGCAGCCGCCGAAACCCAGGGGACACTGAAGCTTTCTTT. It translates to CASSRRNPGDTEAFF.

This clonotype is deemed medium-sized. This beta chain is off target for a library built for alpha chains, so its abundance means little. This rearrangement joins TRBV6-1 to TRBJ2-5, with TRBD2 identical over 7 bases. This CDR3 has 14 residues. The V gene end was trimmed by 2 bases and the J gene end by 7 bases; junction bases not matched to a gene: 7. Germline loops: CDR1 MNHNS, CDR2 SASEGT. CDR3 sequence: CASSESKAGRTQYF. DNA for the CDR3: TGTGCCAGCAGTGAAAGTAAAGCGGGACGGACCCAGTACTTC.